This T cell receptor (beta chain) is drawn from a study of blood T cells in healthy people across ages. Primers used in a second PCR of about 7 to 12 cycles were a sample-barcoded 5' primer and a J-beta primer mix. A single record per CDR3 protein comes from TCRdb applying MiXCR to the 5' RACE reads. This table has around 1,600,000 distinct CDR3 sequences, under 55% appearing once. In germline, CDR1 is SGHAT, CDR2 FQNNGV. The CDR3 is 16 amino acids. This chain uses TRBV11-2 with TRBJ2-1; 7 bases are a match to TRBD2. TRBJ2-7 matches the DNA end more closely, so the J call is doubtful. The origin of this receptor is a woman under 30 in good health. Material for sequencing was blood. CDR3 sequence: CASSHQPGGIDNEQYF. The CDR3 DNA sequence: TGTGCCAGCAGCCACCAACCCGGGGGGATAGACAATGAGCAGTACTTC.